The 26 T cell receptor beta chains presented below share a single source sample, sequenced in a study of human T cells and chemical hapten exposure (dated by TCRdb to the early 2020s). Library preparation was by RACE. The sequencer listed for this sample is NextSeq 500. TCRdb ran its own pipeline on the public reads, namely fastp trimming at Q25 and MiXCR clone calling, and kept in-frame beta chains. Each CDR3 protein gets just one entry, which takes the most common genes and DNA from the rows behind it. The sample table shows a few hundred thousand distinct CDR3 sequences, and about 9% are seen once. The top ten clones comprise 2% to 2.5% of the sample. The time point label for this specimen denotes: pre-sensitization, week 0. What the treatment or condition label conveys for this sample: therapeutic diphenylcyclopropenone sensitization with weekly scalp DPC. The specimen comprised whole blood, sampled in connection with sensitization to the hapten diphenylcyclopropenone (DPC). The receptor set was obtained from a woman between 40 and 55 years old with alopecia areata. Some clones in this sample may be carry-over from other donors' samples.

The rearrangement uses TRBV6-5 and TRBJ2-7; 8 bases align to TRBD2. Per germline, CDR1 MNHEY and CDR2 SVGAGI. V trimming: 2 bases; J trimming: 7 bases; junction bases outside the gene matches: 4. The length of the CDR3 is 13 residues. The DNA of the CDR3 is TGTGCCAGCAGTTACCGGCCTAGCGGGGAGCAGTACTTC. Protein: CASSYRPSGEQYF.

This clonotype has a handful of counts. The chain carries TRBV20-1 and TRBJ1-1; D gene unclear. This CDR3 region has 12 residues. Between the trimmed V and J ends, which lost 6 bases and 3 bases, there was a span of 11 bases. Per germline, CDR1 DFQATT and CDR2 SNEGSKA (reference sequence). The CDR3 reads CSAIPAYTEAFF. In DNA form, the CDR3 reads TGCAGTGCCATCCCCGCGTACACTGAAGCTTTCTTT.

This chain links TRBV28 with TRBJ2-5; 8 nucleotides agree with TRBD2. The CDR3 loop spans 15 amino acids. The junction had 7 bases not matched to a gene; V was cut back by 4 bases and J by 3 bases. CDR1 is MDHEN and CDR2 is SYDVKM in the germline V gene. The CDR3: CASSSPGAGEETQYF. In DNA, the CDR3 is TGTGCCAGCAGTTCCCCAGGAGCGGGAGAAGAGACCCAGTACTTC. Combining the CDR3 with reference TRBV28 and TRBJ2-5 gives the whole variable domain DVKVTQSSRYLVKRTGEKVFLECVQDMDHENMFWYRQDPGLGLRLIYFSYDVKMKEKGDIPEGYSVSREKKERFSLILESASTNQTSMYLCASSSPGAGEETQYFGPGTRLLVL.

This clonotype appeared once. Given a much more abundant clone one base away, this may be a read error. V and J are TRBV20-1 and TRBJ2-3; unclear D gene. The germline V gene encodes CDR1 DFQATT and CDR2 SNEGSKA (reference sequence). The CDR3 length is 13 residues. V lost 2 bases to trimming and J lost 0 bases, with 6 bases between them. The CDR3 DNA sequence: TGCAGTGCTAGAAACCATAGCACAGATACGCAGTATTTT. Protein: CSARNHSTDTQYF.

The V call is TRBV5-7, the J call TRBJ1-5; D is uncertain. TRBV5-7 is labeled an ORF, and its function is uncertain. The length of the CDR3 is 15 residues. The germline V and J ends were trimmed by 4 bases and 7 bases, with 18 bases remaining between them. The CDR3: CASSPGVVGNQPQHF. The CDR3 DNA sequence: TGTGCCAGCAGCCCTGGCGTAGTAGGTAACCAGCCCCAGCATTTT.

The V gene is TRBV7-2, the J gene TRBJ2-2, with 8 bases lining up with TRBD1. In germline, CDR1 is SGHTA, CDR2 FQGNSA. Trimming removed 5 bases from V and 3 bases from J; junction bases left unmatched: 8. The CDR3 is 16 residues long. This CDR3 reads CASSPGQGVDTGELFF. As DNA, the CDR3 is TGTGCCAGCAGCCCCGGACAGGGTGTCGACACCGGGGAGCTGTTTTTT.

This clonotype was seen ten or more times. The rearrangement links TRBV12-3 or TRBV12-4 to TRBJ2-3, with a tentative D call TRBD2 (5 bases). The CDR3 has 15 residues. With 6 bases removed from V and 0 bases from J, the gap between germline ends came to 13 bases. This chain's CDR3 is CASRPHRGSTDTQYF. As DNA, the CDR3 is TGTGCCAGCAGGCCTCATCGGGGTAGCACAGATACGCAGTATTTT.

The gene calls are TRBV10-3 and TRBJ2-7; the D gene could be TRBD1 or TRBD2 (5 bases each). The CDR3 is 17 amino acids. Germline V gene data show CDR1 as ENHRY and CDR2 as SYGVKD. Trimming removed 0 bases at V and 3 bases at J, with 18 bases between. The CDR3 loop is CAISESGKGTGYYEQYF. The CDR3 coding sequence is TGTGCCATCAGTGAGTCGGGAAAGGGGACCGGCTACTACGAGCAGTACTTC.

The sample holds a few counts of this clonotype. CDR3 nucleotides: TGCAGCGTTGAATTCTGGGGCAATGAGCAGTTCTTC. Protein product: CSVEFWGNEQFF. The chain joins TRBV29-1 to TRBJ2-1; D remains unclear. The CDR3 length is 12 residues. The V end was cut by 2 bases, the J end by 6 bases, with 8 bases between. CDR1 is SQVTM, CDR2 ANQGSEA, per germline.

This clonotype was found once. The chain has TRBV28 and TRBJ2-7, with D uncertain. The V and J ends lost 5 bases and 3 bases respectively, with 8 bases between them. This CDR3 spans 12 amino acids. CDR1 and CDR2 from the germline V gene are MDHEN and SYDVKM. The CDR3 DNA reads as TGTGCCAGCAGTACCGGAGACTACGAGCAGTACTTC. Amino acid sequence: CASSTGDYEQYF. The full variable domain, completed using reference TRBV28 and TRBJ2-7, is DVKVTQSSRYLVKRTGEKVFLECVQDMDHENMFWYRQDPGLGLRLIYFSYDVKMKEKGDIPEGYSVSREKKERFSLILESASTNQTSMYLCASSTGDYEQYFGPGTRLTVT.

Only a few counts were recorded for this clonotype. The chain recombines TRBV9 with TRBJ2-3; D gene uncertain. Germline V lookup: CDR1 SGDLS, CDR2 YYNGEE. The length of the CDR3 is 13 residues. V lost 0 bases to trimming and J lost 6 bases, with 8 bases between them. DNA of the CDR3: TGTGCCAGCAGCGTAGATTTAGGGGATACGCAGTATTTT. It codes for CASSVDLGDTQYF.

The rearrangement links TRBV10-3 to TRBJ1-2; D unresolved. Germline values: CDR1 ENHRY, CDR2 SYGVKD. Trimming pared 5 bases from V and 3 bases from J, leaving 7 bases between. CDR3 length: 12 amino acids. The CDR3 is CAISRGDYGYTF. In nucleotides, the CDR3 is TGTGCCATCAGTCGAGGTGACTATGGCTACACCTTC.

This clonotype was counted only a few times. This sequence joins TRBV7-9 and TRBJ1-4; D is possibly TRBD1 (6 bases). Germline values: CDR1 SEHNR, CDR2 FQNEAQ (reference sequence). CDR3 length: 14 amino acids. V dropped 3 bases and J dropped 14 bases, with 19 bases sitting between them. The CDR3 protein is CASSLRRKGDLLFF. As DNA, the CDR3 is TGTGCCAGCAGCTTGAGGCGTAAGGGGGACCTTCTGTTTTTT. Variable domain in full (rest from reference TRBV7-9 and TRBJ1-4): DTGVSQNPRHKITKRGQNVTFRCDPISEHNRLYWYRQTLGQGPEFLTYFQNEAQLEKSRLLSDRFSAERPKGSFSTLEIQRTEQGDSAMYLCASSLRRKGDLLFFGSGTQLSVL.

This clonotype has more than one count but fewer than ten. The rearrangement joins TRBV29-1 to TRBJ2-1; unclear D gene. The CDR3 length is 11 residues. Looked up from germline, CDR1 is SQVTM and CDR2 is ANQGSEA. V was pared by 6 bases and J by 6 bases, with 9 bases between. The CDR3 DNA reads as TGCAGCGTACGCTGGGGCAATGAGCAGTTCTTC. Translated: CSVRWGNEQFF.

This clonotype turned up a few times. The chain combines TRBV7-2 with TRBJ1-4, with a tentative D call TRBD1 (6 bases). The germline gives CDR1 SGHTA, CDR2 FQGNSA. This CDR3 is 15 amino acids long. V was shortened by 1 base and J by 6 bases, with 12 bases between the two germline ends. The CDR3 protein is CASSLGGGGDEKLFF. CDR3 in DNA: TGTGCCAGCAGCTTAGGTGGGGGCGGCGATGAAAAACTGTTTTTT. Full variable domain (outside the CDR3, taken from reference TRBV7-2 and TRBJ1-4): GAGVSQSPSNKVTEKGKDVELRCDPISGHTALYWYRQSLGQGLEFLIYFQGNSAPDKSGLPSDRFSAERTGGSVSTLTIQRTQQEDSAVYLCASSLGGGGDEKLFFGSGTQLSVL.

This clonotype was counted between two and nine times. CDR3 DNA sequence: TGTGCCACCTCTGGTTTGGGAGCGGATACGCAGTATTTT. Translation gives CATSGLGADTQYF. This chain links TRBV6-5 with TRBJ2-3; possibly TRBD2 for D (5 bases). The germline V gene has CDR1 MNHEY and CDR2 SVGAGI. The CDR3 covers 13 residues. Trimming removed 10 bases at V and 6 bases at J, with 17 bases between.

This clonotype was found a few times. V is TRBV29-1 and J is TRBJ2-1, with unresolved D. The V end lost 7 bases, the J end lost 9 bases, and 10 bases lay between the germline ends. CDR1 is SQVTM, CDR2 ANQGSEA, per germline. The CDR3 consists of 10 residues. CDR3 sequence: CSATLVEQFF. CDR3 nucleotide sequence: TGCAGCGCCACCCTAGTTGAGCAGTTCTTC.

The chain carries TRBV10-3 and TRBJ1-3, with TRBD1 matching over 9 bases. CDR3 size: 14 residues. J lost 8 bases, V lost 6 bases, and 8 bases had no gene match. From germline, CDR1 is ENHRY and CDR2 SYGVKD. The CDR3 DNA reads TGTGCCATCAGGGGACAGGGCGGCCGGGACACCATATATTTT. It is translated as CAIRGQGGRDTIYF.

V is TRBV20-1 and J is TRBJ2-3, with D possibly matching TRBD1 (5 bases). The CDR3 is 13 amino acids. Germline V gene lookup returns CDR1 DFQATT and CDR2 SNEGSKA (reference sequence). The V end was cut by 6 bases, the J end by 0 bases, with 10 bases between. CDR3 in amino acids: CSARQTSTDTQYF. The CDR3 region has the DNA TGCAGTGCACGACAGACTAGCACAGATACGCAGTATTTT.

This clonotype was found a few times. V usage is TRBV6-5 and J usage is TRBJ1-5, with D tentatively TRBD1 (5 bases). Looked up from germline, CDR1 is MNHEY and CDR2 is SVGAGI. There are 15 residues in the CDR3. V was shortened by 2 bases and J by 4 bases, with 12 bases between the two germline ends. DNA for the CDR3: TGTGCCAGCAGTTACACGGGACGGAAGAATCAGCCCCAGCATTTT. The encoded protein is CASSYTGRKNQPQHF.

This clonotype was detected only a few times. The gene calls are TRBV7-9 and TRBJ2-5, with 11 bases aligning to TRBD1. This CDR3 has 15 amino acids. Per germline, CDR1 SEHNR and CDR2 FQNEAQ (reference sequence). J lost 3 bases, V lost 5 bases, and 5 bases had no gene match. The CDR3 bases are TGTGCCAGCAGCAGAGGGACAGGGGGGGAAGAGACCCAGTACTTC. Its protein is CASSRGTGGEETQYF.

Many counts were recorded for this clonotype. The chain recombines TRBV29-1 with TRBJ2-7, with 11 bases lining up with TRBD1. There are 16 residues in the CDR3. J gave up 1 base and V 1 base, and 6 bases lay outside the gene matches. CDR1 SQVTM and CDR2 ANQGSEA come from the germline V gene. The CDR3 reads CSVEAYGTGGSYEQYF. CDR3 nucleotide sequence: TGCAGCGTTGAAGCCTACGGGACAGGGGGTTCCTACGAGCAGTACTTC.

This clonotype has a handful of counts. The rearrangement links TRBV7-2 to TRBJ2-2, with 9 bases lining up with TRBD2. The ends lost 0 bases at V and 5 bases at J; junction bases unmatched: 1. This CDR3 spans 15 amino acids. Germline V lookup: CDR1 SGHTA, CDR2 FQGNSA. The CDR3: CASSLASGRTGELFF. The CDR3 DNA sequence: TGTGCCAGCAGCTTAGCTAGCGGGAGAACCGGGGAGCTGTTTTTT.

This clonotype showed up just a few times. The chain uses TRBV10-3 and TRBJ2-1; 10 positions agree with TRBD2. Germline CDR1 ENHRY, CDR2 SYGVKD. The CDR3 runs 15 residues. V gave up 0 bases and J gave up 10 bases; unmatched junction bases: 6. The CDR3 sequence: CAISESKLAGDEQFF. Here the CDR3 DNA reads TGTGCCATCAGTGAGTCGAAGCTAGCGGGAGACGAGCAGTTCTTC.

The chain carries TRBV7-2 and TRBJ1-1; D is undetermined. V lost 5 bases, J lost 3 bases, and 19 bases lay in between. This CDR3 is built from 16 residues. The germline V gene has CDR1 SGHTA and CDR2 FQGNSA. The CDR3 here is CASSTNAPSLYTEAFF. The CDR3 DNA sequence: TGTGCCAGCAGCACAAACGCCCCCAGCTTATACACTGAAGCTTTCTTT.

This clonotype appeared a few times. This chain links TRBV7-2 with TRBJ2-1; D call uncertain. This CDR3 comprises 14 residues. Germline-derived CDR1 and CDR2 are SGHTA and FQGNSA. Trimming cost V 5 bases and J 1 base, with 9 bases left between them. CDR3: CASSGTPSYNEQFF. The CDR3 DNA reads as TGTGCCAGCAGCGGCACTCCTTCCTACAATGAGCAGTTCTTC.